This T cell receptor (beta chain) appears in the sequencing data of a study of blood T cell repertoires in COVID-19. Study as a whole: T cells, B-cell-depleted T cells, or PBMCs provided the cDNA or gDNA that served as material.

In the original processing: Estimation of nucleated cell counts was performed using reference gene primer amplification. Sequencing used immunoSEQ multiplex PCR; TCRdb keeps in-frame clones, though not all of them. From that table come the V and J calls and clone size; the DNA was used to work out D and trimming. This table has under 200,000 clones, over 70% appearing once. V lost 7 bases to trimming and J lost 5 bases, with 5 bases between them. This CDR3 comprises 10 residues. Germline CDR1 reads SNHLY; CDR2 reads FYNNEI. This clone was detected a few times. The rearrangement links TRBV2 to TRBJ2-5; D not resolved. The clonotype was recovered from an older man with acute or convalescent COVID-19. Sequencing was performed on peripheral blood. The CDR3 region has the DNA TGTGCCAGCAAACAGGAGACCCAGTACTTC. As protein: CASKQETQYF.